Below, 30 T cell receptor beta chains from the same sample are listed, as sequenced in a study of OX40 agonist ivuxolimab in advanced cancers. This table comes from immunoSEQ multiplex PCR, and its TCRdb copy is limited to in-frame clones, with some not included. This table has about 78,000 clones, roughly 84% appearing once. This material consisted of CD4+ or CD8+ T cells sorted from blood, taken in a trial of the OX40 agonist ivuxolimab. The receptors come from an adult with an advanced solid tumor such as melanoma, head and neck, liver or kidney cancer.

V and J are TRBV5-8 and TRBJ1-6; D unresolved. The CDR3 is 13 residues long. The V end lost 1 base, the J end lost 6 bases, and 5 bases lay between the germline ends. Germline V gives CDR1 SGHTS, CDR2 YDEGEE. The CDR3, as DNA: TGTGCCAGCAGCTTGAAGTTTAATTCACCCCTCCACTTT. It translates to CASSLKFNSPLHF. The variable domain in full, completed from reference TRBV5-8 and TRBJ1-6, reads EAGVTQSPTHLIKTRGQQATLRCSPISGHTSVYWYQQALGLGLQFLLWYDEGEERNRGNFPPRFSGRQFPNYSSELNVNALELEDSALYLCASSLKFNSPLHFGNGTRLTVT.

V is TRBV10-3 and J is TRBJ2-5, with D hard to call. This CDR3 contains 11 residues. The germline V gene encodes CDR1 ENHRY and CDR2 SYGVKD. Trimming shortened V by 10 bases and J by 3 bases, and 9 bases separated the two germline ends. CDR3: CATCQEETQYF. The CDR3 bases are TGTGCCACCTGCCAGGAAGAGACCCAGTACTTC.

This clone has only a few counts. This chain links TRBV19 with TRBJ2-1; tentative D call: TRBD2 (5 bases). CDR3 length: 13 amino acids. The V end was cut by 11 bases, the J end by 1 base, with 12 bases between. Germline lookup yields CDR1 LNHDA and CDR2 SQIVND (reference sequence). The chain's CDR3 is CASRERSYNEQFF. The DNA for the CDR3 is TGTGCCTCTAGGGAGCGGTCCTACAATGAGCAGTTCTTC.

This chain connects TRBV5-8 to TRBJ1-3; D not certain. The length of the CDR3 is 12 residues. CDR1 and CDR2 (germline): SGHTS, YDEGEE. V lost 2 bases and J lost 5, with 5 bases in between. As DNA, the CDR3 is TGTGCCAGCAGCTTCAGACGAAACACCATATATTTT. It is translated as CASSFRRNTIYF.

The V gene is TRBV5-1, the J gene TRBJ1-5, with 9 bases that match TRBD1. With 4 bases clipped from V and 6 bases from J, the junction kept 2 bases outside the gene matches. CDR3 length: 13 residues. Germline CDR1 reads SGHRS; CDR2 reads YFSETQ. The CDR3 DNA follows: TGCGCCAGCAGCCTGGGACAGGGTCAGCCCCAGCATTTT. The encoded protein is CASSLGQGQPQHF.

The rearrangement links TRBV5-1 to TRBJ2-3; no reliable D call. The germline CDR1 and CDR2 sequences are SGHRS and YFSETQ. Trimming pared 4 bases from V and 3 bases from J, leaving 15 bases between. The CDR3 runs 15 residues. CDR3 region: CASSRTTASTDTQYF. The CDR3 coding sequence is TGCGCCAGCAGCAGAACAACAGCCAGTACAGATACGCAGTATTTT.

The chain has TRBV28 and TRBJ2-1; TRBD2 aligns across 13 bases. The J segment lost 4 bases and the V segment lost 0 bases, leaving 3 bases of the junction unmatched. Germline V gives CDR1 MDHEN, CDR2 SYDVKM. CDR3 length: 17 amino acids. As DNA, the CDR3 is TGTGCCAGCAGTTTATGGGGGACTAGCGGGATATACAATGAGCAGTTCTTC. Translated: CASSLWGTSGIYNEQFF.

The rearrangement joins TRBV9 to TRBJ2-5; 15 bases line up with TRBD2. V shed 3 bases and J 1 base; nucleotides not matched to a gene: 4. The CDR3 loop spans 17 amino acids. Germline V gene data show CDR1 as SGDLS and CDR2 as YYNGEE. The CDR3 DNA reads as TGTGCCAGCAGCGCCGGACTAGCGGGAGGGGGCCAAGAGACCCAGTACTTC. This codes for CASSAGLAGGGQETQYF. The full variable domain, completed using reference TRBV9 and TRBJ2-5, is DSGVTQTPKHLITATGQRVTLRCSPRSGDLSVYWYQQSLDQGLQFLIQYYNGEERAKGNILERFSAQQFPDLHSELNLSSLELGDSALYFCASSAGLAGGGQETQYFGPGTRLLVL.

CDR3 bases: TGTGCCAGCAGCTTAATAGCGGGGATAGTATACAATGAGCAGTTCTTC. Protein product: CASSLIAGIVYNEQFF. V is TRBV7-8 and J is TRBJ2-1, with 8 bases identical to TRBD2. The CDR3 runs to 16 residues. Germline CDR1 reads SGHVS; CDR2 reads FQNEAQ. The ends lost 2 bases at V and 4 bases at J; junction bases unmatched: 7.

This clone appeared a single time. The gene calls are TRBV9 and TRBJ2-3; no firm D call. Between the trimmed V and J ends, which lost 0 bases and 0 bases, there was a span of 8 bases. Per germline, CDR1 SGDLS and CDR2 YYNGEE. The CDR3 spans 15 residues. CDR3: CASSVEVRSTDTQYF. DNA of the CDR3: TGTGCCAGCAGCGTAGAGGTCAGGAGCACAGATACGCAGTATTTT. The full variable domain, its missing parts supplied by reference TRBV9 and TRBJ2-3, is DSGVTQTPKHLITATGQRVTLRCSPRSGDLSVYWYQQSLDQGLQFLIQYYNGEERAKGNILERFSAQQFPDLHSELNLSSLELGDSALYFCASSVEVRSTDTQYFGPGTRLTVL.

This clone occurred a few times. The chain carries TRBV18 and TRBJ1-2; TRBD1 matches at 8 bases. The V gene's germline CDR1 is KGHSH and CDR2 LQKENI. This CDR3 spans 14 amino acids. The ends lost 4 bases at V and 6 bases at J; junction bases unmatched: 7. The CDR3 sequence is CASSLAGQGHGYTF. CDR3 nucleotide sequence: TGTGCCAGCTCACTCGCCGGACAGGGACATGGCTACACCTTC.

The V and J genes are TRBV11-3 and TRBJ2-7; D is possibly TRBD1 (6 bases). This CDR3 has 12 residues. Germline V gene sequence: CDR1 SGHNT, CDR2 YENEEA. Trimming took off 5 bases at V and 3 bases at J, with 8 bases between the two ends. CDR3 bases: TGTGCCAGCAGCGGACAGAACTACGAGCAGTACTTC. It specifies CASSGQNYEQYF.

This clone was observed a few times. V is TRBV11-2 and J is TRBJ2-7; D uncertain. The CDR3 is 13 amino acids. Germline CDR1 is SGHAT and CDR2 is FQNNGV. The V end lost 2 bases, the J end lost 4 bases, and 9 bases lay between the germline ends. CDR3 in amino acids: CASSLNRLYEQYF. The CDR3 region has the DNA TGTGCCAGCAGCTTAAATCGACTGTACGAGCAGTACTTC.

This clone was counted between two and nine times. The CDR3 region is CASSSAGAWGNQPQHF. CDR3 coding DNA: TGTGCCAGTAGTTCCGCCGGTGCTTGGGGCAATCAGCCCCAGCATTTT. The chain joins TRBV19 to TRBJ1-5; D is unresolved. Trimming removed 5 bases at V and 2 bases at J, with 16 bases between. Per germline, CDR1 LNHDA and CDR2 SQIVND (reference sequence). The CDR3 sequence is 16 residues long.

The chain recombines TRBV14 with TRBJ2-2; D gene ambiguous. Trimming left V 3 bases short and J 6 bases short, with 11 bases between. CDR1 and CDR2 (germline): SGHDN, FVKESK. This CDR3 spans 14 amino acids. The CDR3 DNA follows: TGTGCCAGCAGCCACGGGTCAGGCCCCGGGGAGCTGTTTTTT. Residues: CASSHGSGPGELFF.

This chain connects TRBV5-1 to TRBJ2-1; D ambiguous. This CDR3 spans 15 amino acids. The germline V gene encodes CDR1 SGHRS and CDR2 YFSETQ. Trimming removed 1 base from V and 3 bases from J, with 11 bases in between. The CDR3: CASSLRSDLYNEQFF. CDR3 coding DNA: TGCGCCAGCAGCTTGAGGTCAGACCTCTACAATGAGCAGTTCTTC.

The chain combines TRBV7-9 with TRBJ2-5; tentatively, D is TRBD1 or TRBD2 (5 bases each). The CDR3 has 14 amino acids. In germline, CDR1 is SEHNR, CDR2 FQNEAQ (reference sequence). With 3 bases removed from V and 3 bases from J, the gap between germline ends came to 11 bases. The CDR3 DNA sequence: TGTGCCAGCAGCTTCTACCGGGACGAAGAGACCCAGTACTTC. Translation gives CASSFYRDEETQYF.

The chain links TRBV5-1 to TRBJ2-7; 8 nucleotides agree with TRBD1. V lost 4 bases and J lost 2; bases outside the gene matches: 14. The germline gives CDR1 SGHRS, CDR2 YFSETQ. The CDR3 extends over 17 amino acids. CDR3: CASSARQGSQKTYEQYF. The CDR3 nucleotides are TGCGCCAGCAGCGCACGACAGGGGTCCCAAAAGACCTACGAGCAGTACTTC.

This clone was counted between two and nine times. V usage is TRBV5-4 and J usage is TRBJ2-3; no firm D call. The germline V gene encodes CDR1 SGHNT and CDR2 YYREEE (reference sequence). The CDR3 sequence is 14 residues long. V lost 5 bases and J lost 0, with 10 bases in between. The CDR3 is CASRLYWSTDTQYF. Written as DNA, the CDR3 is TGTGCCAGCAGACTGTACTGGAGCACAGATACGCAGTATTTT.

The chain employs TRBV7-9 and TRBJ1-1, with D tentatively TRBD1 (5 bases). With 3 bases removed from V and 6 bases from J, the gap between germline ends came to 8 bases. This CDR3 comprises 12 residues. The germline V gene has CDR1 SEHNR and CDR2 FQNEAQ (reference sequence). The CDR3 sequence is CASSFRQSEAFF. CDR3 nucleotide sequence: TGTGCCAGCAGCTTCCGACAGTCTGAAGCTTTCTTT. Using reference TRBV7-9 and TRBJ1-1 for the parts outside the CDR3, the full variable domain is DTGVSQNPRHKITKRGQNVTFRCDPISEHNRLYWYRQTLGQGPEFLTYFQNEAQLEKSRLLSDRFSAERPKGSFSTLEIQRTEQGDSAMYLCASSFRQSEAFFGQGTRLTVV.

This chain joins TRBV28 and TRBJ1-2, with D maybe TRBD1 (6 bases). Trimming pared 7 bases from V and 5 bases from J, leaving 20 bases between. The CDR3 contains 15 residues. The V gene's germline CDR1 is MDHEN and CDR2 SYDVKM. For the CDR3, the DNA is TGTGCCAGCACCTACACCGACAGGATTTATTATGGCTACACCTTC. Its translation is CASTYTDRIYYGYTF.

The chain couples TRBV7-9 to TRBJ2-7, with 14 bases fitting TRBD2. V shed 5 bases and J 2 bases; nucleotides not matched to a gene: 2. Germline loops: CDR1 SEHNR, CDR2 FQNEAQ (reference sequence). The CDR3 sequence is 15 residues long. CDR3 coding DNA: TGTGCCAGCAGCCCGGGACTAGCGGGGGCCTACGAGCAGTACTTC. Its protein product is CASSPGLAGAYEQYF. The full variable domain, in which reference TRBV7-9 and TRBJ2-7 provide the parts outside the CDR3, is DTGVSQNPRHKITKRGQNVTFRCDPISEHNRLYWYRQTLGQGPEFLTYFQNEAQLEKSRLLSDRFSAERPKGSFSTLEIQRTEQGDSAMYLCASSPGLAGAYEQYFGPGTRLTVT.

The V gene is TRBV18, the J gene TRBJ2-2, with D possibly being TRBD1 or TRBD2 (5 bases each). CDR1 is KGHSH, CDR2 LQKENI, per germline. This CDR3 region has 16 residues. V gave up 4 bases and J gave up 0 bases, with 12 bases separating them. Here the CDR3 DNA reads TGTGCCAGCTCACTCGGGACGAACGCGAACACCGGGGAGCTGTTTTTT. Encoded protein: CASSLGTNANTGELFF.

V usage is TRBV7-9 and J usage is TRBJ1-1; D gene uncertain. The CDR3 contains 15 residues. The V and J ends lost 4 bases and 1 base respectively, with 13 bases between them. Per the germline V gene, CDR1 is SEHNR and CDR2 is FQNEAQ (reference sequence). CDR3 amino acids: CASSSPPTENTEAFF. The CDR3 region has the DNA TGTGCCAGCAGCTCCCCCCCGACGGAGAACACTGAAGCTTTCTTT.

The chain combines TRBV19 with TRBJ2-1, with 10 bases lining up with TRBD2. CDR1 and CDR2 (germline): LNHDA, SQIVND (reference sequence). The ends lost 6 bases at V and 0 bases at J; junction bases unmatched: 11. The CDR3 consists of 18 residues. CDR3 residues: CASRRIAGGPSSYNEQFF. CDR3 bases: TGTGCCAGTAGAAGGATAGCGGGAGGTCCAAGCTCCTACAATGAGCAGTTCTTC.

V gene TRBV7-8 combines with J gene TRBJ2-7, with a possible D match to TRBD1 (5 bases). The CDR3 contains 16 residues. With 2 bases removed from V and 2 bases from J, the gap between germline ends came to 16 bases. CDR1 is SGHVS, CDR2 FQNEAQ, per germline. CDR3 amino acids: CASSLKLGAFTYEQYF. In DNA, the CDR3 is TGTGCCAGCAGCTTAAAGTTAGGGGCCTTTACCTACGAGCAGTACTTC.

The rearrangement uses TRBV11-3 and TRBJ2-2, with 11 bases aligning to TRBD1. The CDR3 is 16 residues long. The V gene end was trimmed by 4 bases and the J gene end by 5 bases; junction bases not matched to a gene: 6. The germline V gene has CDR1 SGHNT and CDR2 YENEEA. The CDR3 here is CASSSRTGGDTGELFF. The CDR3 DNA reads TGTGCCAGCAGCTCACGGACAGGGGGCGATACCGGGGAGCTGTTTTTT. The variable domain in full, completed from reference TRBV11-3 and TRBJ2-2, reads EAGVVQSPRYKIIEKKQPVAFWCNPISGHNTLYWYLQNLGQGPELLIRYENEEAVDDSQLPKDRFSAERLKGVDSTLKIQPAELGDSAVYLCASSSRTGGDTGELFFGEGSRLTVL.

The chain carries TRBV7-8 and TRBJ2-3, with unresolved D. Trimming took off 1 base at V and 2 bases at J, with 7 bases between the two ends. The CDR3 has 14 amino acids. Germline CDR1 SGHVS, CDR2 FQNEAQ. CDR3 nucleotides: TGTGCCAGCAGCTTAGTAGGGTCCACAGATACGCAGTATTTT. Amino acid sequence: CASSLVGSTDTQYF.

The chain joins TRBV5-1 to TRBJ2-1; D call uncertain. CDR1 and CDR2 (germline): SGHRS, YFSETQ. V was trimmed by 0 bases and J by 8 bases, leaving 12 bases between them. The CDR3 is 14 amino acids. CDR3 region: CASSLGVVRDEQFF. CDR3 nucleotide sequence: TGCGCCAGCAGCTTGGGTGTAGTTCGGGATGAGCAGTTCTTC.

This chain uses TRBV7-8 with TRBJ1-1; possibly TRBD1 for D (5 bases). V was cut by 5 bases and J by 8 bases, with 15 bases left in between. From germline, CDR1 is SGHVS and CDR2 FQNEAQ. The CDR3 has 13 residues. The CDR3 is CASSKSLGHEAFF. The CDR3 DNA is TGTGCCAGCAGCAAAAGCCTTGGACACGAAGCTTTCTTT.